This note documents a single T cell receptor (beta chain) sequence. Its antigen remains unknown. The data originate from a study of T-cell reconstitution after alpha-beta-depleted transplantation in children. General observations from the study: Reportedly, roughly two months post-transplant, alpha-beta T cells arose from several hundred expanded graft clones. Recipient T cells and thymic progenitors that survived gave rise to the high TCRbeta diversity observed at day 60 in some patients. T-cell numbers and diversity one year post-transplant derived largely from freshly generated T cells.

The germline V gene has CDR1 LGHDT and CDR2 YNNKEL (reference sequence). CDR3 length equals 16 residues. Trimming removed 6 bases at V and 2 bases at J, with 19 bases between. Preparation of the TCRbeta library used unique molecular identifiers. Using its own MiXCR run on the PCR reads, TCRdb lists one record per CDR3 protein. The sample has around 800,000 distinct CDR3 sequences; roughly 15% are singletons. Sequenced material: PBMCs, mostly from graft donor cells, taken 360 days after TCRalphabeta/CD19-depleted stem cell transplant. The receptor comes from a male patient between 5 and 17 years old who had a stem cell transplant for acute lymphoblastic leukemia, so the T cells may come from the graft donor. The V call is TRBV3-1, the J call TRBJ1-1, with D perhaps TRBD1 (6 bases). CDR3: CASRPLGGTENTEAFF. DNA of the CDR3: TGTGCCAGCAGACCCCTCGGGGGCACGGAAAACACTGAAGCTTTCTTT. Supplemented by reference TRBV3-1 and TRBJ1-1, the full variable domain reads DTAVSQTPKYLVTQMGNDKSIKCEQNLGHDTMYWYKQDSKKFLKIMFSYNNKELIINETVPNRFSPKSPDKAHLNLHINSLELGDSAVYFCASRPLGGTENTEAFFGQGTRLTVV.